This T cell receptor (beta chain) was captured by sequencing in a study of blood T cells in healthy people across ages. Whole-study results and caveats: PBMCs that were unsorted prevented a conclusive naive versus antigen-experienced comparison.

A sample-barcoded 5' primer and a J-beta primer mix were used in a second PCR of roughly 7 to 11 cycles. From the 5' RACE reads, TCRdb called clonotypes with MiXCR, one entry per CDR3 protein. The data show approximately 1.5 million distinct CDR3 sequences, with less than 45% seen just once and under 5% held by the top ten. This clonotype was recorded a few times. What it binds is not known. The CDR3 is 14 amino acids. Germline-derived CDR1 and CDR2 are SGHAT and FQNNGV. V lost 3 bases to trimming and J lost 8 bases, with 13 bases between them. The clonotype originates from a woman younger than 35 in good health. What was sequenced was blood. The chain couples TRBV11-2 to TRBJ1-4, with TRBD1 as a possible D gene (5 bases). CDR3 in DNA: TGTGCCAGCAGCTTCGAGGGGCCGGGAGAAAAACTGTTTTTT. Amino acids: CASSFEGPGEKLFF.